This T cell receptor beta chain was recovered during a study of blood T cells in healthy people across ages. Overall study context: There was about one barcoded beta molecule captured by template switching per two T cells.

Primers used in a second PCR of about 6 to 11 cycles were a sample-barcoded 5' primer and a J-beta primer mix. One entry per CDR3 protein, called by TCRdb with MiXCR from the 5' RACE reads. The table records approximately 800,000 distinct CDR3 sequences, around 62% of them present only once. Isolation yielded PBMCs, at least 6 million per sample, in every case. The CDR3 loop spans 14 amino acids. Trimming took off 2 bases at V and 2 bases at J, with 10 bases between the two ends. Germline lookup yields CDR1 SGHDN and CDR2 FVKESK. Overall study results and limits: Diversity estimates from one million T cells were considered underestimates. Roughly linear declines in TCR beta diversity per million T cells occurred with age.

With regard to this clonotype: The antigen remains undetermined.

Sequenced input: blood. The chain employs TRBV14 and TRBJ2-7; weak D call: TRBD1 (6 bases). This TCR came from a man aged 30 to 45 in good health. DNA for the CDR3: TGTGCCAGCAGCCAATCGACAGGAGCCTACGAGCAGTACTTC. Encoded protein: CASSQSTGAYEQYF.